This TCR beta chain was retrieved from a study of T cell changes during pregnancy in multiple sclerosis. The method was immunoSEQ multiplex PCR; TCRdb's version includes in-frame clones alone and lacks a portion of them. The sample contains around 100,000 clones, over 80% of which appear only once. Germline CDR1 is MNHEY and CDR2 is SVGAGI. The CDR3 totals 16 residues. The ends lost 4 bases at V and 1 base at J; junction bases unmatched: 3. The sequencing here drew on peripheral blood, taken after pregnancy. The source of this sequence is a female donor with multiple sclerosis, enrolled in a pregnancy study. The chain joins TRBV6-5 to TRBJ2-5, with 13 bases identical to TRBD2. In nucleotides, the CDR3 is TGTGCCAGCAGTTCACTAGCGGGGGGGATCCAAGAGACCCAGTACTTC. Its translation is CASSSLAGGIQETQYF.